This T cell receptor (beta chain) was found in a study of blood T cell repertoires in COVID-19. Study summary: Acute-phase and convalescent COVID-19 samples originated in the United States, Italy and Spain. PBMCs, B-cell-depleted T cells, or T cells were the source of the cDNA or gDNA that made up the material.

This clone was seen a few times. Original analysis: The assay estimated nucleated cells by amplifying reference gene primers. Profiled with immunoSEQ multiplex PCR; TCRdb holds only in-frame clones, not every one. That table gives V, J and clone size, and the DNA gave D and trimming. Here the sample spans tens of thousands of clones, roughly 80% being singletons. Germline CDR1 SGHVS, CDR2 FQNEAQ. The CDR3 covers 14 residues. V was cut by 0 bases and J by 5 bases, with 7 bases left in between. The genes are TRBV7-8 and TRBJ1-4; D remains unclear. The sample comprised peripheral blood. The origin of this receptor is a woman aged 65 to 85 with acute or convalescent COVID-19. Written as DNA, the CDR3 is TGTGCCAGCAGCTTAGCGCAGTCGAATGAAAAACTGTTTTTT. This encodes CASSLAQSNEKLFF.